This is a list of T cell receptor beta chains from one sample in a study of T-cell reconstitution after alpha-beta-depleted transplantation in children. From the PCR reads, TCRdb called clonotypes with MiXCR, one entry per CDR3 protein. The sample shows about 270,000 distinct CDR3 sequences, 9.9% of them seen only once. The starting material was PBMCs from the stem cell graft donor, obtained from the stem cell graft. These receptors were collected from a human donor who donated a stem cell graft to a child with SCID. Both conserved end residues are part of each CDR3. The D gene is left open where the match is weak. The size entry is marked missing in some rows and otherwise reads once, few, many or a size class.

D	V	size	J	DNA	CDR3
TRBD1	TRBV10-3	few	TRBJ1-1	TGTGCCATCAAGGGACAGGGAGATAACACTGAAGCTTTCTTT	CAIKGQGDNTEAFF
-	TRBV19	-	TRBJ1-1	TGTGCCAGTACCCAGACAGTTCGTGCTTTCTTT	CASTQTVRAFF
-	TRBV15	few	TRBJ2-4	TGTGCCACCAGCAGGGCTTGGGAGTGGGCCAAAAACATTCAGTACTTC	CATSRAWEWAKNIQYF
TRBD1	TRBV4-3	few	TRBJ1-2	TGCGCCAGCAGCCGGACAGGCCCCCAACGTGGTGGCTACACCTTC	CASSRTGPQRGGYTF
-	TRBV6-4	few	TRBJ1-6	TGTGCCAGCAGTGAATTTCTGGGTAATTCACCCCTCCACTTT	CASSEFLGNSPLHF
-	TRBV7-8	-	TRBJ1-2	TGTGCCAGCAGCTTAGCGGTGGGACAACAAGTAGGGGGCTACACCTTC	CASSLAVGQQVGGYTF
-	TRBV5-1	few	TRBJ2-7	TGCGCCAGCAGGAGGGCCGTCTCCTACGAGCAGTACTTC	CASRRAVSYEQYF
TRBD1	TRBV7-9	-	TRBJ1-2	TGTGCCAGCAGCGCCTTGACAGGGGGGCATGGCTACACCTTC	CASSALTGGHGYTF
-	TRBV6-1	-	TRBJ1-6	TGTGCCAGCAGTGAAGACGAGGTTTACAATTCACCCCTCCACTTT	CASSEDEVYNSPLHF
-	TRBV27	many	TRBJ2-1	TGTGCCAGCAGAGCCGCCAACAATGAGCAGTTCTTC	CASRAANNEQFF
TRBD1	TRBV27	many	TRBJ1-1	TGTGCCAGCCGACAGGGTCTCATGAACACTGAAGCTTTCTTT	CASRQGLMNTEAFF
-	TRBV9	many	TRBJ1-1	TGTGCCAGCAGCCCCGGGGGGGGAAGCACTGAAGCTTTCTTT	CASSPGGGSTEAFF
TRBD2	TRBV5-1	-	TRBJ2-1	TGCGCCAGCAGCCCTGGAGTAGCGGGGGGATACAATGAGCAGTTCTTC	CASSPGVAGGYNEQFF